The 9 T cell receptor beta chains in this list originate from one sample, sequenced in a study of blood T cell repertoires in COVID-19. Libraries were prepared by immunoSEQ multiplex PCR; TCRdb keeps only in-frame clonotypes and omits some of them. Found here are under 200,000 clones, approximately 80% of them singletons; the top ten hold roughly 9.5%. Specimen: peripheral blood. The source of these receptors is an elderly woman with active or convalescent COVID-19.

The CDR3, as DNA: TGCGCCAGCAGCCACACGACTAGCGGGTTGACCTCCTACGAGCAGTACTTC. Protein sequence: CASSHTTSGLTSYEQYF. This chain connects TRBV4-1 to TRBJ2-7; 10 bases align to TRBD2. V was clipped by 3 bases and J by 0 bases; unmatched bases: 8. The CDR3 has 17 amino acids. CDR1 and CDR2 from the germline V gene are MGHRA and YSYEKL.

This clone was observed a few times. This sequence joins TRBV2 and TRBJ1-2; D is unresolved. The V gene lost 1 base and the J gene lost 12 bases, with 15 bases spanning the gap. The CDR3 runs 13 residues. The V gene's germline CDR1 is SNHLY and CDR2 FYNNEI. The CDR3 is CASSEVGAGLHTF. The CDR3 DNA follows: TGTGCCAGCAGTGAAGTTGGTGCAGGCCTACACACCTTC.

The chain carries TRBV4-1 and TRBJ2-5; 9 nucleotides line up with TRBD2. This CDR3 is 15 amino acids long. Germline CDR1 and CDR2: MGHRA and YSYEKL. V lost 2 bases and J lost 7; bases outside the gene matches: 8. The CDR3 sequence: CASSQQTSGPWTQYF. CDR3 DNA sequence: TGCGCCAGCAGCCAACAGACTAGCGGTCCTTGGACCCAGTACTTC.

CDR3 amino acids: CASGPASNTEAFF. Here the CDR3 DNA reads TGTGCCAGCGGGCCGGCCTCGAACACTGAAGCTTTCTTT. The chain couples TRBV6-5 to TRBJ1-1, with unresolved D. V lost 8 bases to trimming and J lost 1 base, with 11 bases between them. The CDR3 extends over 13 amino acids. Germline assignment: CDR1 MNHEY and CDR2 SVGAGI.

This rearrangement joins TRBV19 to TRBJ2-1; 11 positions agree with TRBD2. The junction had 10 bases not matched to a gene; V was cut back by 2 bases and J by 7 bases. The germline gives CDR1 LNHDA, CDR2 SQIVND (reference sequence). The CDR3 spans 17 residues. The CDR3 sequence is CASSISLAGGAGNEQFF. Here the CDR3 DNA reads TGTGCCAGTAGTATAAGTCTAGCGGGGGGTGCAGGGAATGAGCAGTTCTTC.

The chain couples TRBV6-5 to TRBJ1-1; D might be TRBD1 (6 bases). Germline values: CDR1 MNHEY, CDR2 SVGAGI. The CDR3 length is 15 residues. Trimming cost V 7 bases and J 0 bases, with 15 bases left between them. CDR3 region: CASTRGRGMNTEAFF. The CDR3 DNA sequence: TGTGCCAGCACCAGGGGCCGGGGCATGAACACTGAAGCTTTCTTT.

V is TRBV6-5 and J is TRBJ2-1; 11 bases are a match to TRBD2. CDR3 size: 15 residues. The germline V gene has CDR1 MNHEY and CDR2 SVGAGI. V lost 7 bases, J lost 4 bases, and 6 bases stayed unmatched. The CDR3 region has the DNA TGTGCCAGCACAGAGGGACTAGCGGCATACAATGAGCAGTTCTTC. This gives the protein CASTEGLAAYNEQFF.

The genes are TRBV3-1 (or the pseudogene TRBV3-2) and TRBJ1-5; D gene uncertain. Trimming pared 0 bases from V and 7 bases from J, leaving 13 bases between. The CDR3 contains 15 residues. Germline V gives CDR1 LGHDT, CDR2 YNNKEL (reference sequence). CDR3 nucleotides: TGTGCCAGCAGCCAAGAATATACCCACAGACAGCCCCAGCATTTT. It is translated as CASSQEYTHRQPQHF.

The CDR3 region is CASSLQGLGEKLFF. CDR3 bases: TGTGCCAGCAGCTTGCAGGGGTTAGGTGAAAAACTGTTTTTT. This chain uses TRBV5-4 with TRBJ1-4, with a possible D match to TRBD1 (6 bases). Germline V gene lookup returns CDR1 SGHNT and CDR2 YYREEE (reference sequence). The V gene lost 1 base and the J gene lost 7 bases, with 11 bases spanning the gap. The CDR3 runs to 14 residues.